The entry below gives a single T cell receptor (beta chain) sequence along with its context. Its specificity is not known. This sample was taken from a study of response to subunit inactivated influenza vaccine. General study findings and limits: Few new T cells, the authors suggested, are recruited by each seasonal influenza vaccination.

V was pared by 4 bases and J by 6 bases, with 13 bases between. The CDR3 contains 14 residues. CDR1 and CDR2 from the germline V gene are WSHSY and SAAADI. TCRdb ran MiXCR on the RT-PCR reads and lists one entry per CDR3 protein. Of 170,000 or so distinct CDR3 sequences listed, around 11% are singletons. This TCR was recovered from a man in his fifties or sixties who received an inactivated influenza vaccine. V usage is TRBV10-2 and J usage is TRBJ2-1; maybe TRBD2 (5 bases). The sequences come from CD8+ T cells sorted from PBMCs, collected about 23 months after vaccination. This CDR3 reads CASSGAGLVNEQFF. As DNA, the CDR3 is TGCGCCAGCAGTGGGGCCGGACTGGTCAATGAGCAGTTCTTC.